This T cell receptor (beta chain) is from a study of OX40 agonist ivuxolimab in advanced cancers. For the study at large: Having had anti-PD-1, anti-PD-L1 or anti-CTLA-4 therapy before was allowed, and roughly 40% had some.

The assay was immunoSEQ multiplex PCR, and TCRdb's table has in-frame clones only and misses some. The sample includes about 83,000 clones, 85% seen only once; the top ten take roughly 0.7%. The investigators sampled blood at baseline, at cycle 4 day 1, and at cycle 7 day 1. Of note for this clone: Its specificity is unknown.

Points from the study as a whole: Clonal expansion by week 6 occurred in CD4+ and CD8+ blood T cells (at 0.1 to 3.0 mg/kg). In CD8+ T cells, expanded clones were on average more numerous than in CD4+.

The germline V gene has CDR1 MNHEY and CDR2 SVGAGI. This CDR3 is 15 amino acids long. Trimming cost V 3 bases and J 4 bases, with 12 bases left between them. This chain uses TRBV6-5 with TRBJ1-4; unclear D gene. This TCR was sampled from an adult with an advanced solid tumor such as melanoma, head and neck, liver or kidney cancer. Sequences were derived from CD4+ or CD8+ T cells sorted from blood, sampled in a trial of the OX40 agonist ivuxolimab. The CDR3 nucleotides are TGTGCCAGCAGTTATCACGACGGACGTAATGAAAAACTGTTTTTT. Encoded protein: CASSYHDGRNEKLFF.